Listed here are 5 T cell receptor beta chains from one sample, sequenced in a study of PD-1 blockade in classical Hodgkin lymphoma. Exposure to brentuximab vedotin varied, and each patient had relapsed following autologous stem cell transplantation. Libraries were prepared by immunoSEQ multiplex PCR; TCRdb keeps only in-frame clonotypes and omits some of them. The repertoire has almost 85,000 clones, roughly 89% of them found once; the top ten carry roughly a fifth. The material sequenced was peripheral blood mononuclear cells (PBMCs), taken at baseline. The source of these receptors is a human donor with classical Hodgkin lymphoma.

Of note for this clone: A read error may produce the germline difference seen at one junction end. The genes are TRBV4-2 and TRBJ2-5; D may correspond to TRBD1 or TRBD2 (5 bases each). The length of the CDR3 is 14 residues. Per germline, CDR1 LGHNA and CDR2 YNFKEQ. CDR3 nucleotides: TGTGCCAGCAGCCAGATCCAGAGGGACCAAAAAATAAACTTC. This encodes CASSQIQRDQKINF.

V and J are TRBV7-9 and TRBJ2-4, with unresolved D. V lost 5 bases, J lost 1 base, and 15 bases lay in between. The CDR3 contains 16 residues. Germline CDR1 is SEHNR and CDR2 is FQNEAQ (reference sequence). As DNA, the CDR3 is TGTGCCAGCAGCGTCACAGCTTTGGGGGCCAAAAACATTCAGTACTTC. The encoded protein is CASSVTALGAKNIQYF.

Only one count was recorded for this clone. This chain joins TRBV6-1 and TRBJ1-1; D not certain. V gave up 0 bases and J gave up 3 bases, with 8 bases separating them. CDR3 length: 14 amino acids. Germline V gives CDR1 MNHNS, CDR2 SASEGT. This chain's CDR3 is CASSEARGYTEAFF. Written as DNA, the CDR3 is TGTGCCAGCAGTGAAGCCCGGGGATACACTGAAGCTTTCTTT.

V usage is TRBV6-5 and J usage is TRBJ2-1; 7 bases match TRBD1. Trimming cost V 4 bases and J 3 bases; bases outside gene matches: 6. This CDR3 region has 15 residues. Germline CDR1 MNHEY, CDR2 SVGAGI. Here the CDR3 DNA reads TGTGCCAGCAGTTCAACCGGGACAGTCTACAATGAGCAGTTCTTC. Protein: CASSSTGTVYNEQFF.

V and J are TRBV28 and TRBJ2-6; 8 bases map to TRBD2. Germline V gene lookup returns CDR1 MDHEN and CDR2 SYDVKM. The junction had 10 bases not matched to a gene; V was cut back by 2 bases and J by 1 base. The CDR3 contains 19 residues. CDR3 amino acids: CASSLRVAGPLSGANVLTF. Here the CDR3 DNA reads TGTGCCAGCAGTTTAAGGGTAGCGGGACCCTTATCTGGGGCCAACGTCCTGACTTTC.